Detailed here is one TCR beta chain. No antigen is known for it. This sample is part of a study of shared clonotypes between healthy human individuals. Regarding the study as a whole: The study drew on few donors, limiting represented genetic and exposure-history diversity. Richness estimates generally favored naive over memory subsets.

Donors were healthy HIV-negative adults without recently reported acute infections or vaccinations. Into CD45RA+ naive and CD45RA-negative memory subsets, the CD4+ cells were split. Germline loops: CDR1 ENHRY, CDR2 SYGVKD. The V segment lost 6 bases and the J segment 0 bases; nucleotides outside the gene matches: 6. CDR3 size: 16 residues. The repertoire was sequenced with immunoSEQ multiplex PCR; TCRdb's copy has only in-frame clones and lacks some. Of millions of clones in the sample, roughly 92% were seen once. The sample was naive CD4+ T cells sorted from blood. The subset was: CD45RA+ positively selected. This clonotype was sampled from a man aged 18 to 30 in good health. The chain couples TRBV10-3 to TRBJ2-1; 9 nucleotides align to TRBD1. This chain's CDR3 is CAIRATGGSSYNEQFF. CDR3 DNA: TGTGCCATCAGGGCTACAGGGGGCAGCTCCTACAATGAGCAGTTCTTC.